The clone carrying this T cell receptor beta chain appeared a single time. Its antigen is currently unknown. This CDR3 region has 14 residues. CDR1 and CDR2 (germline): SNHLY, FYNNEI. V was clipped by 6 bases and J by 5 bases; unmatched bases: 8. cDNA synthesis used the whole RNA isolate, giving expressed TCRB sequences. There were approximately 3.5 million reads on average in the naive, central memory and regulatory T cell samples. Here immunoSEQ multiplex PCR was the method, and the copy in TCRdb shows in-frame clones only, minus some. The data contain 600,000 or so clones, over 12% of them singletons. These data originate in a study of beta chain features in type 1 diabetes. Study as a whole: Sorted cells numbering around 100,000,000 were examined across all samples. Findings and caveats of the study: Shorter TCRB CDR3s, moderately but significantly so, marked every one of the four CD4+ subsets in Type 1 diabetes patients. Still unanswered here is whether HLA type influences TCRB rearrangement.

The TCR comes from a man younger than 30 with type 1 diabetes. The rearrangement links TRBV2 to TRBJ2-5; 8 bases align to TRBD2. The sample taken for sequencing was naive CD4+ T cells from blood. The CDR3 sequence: CASRRAGADETQYF. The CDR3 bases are TGTGCCAGCAGACGAGCGGGAGCGGATGAGACCCAGTACTTC.